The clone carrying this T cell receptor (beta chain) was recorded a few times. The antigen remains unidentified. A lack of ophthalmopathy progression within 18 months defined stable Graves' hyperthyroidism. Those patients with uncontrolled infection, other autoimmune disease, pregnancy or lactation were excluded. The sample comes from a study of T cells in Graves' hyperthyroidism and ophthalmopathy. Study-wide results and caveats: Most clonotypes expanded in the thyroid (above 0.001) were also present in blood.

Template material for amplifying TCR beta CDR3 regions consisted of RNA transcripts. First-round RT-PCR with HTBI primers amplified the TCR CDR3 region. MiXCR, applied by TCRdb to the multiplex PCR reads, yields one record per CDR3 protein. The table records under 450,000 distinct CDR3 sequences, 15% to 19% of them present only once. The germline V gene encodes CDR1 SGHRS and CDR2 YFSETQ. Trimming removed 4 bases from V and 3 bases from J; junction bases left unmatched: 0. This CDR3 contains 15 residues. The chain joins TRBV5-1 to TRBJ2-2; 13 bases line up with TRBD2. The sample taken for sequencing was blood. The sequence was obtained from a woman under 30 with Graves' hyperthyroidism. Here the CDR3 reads CASSGLAGDTGELFF. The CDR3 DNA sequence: TGCGCCAGCAGCGGACTAGCGGGAGACACCGGGGAGCTGTTTTTT.